Listed below are T cell receptor beta chains from one sample, sequenced in a study of a mutant IDH1 vaccine in newly diagnosed glioma. Profiled with immunoSEQ multiplex PCR; TCRdb holds only in-frame clones, not every one. The sample has 40,000 or so clones; 65% to 85% are singletons. Antigens of these TCRs are unknown. The specimen was PBMCs, collected from a glioma patient whose treatment included an IDH1 peptide vaccine. The receptors were gathered from a woman under 30 with glioma. Some clones in this sample may be carry-over from other donors' samples. Both conserved end residues are part of each CDR3. A D gene is named only where the DNA matches it firmly. A clone size is listed for some rows: how often the clone was seen (once, few, many), or a class if it is expanded.

v_call	clone_size	d_call	cdr3_length	j_call	cdr3_nt	cdr3_aa
TRBV2	NA	NA	12	TRBJ1-1	TGTGCCAGCAGACTAAGGGACACTGAAGCTTTCTTT	CASRLRDTEAFF
TRBV7-3	few	NA	13	TRBJ1-1	TGTGCCAGCAGCTTAACCCCGGGACTTCAAGCTTTCTTT	CASSLTPGLQAFF
TRBV2	NA	NA	15	TRBJ1-2	TGTGCCAGCAGTGAAGCAGACGGGGGAAACTATGGCTACACCTTC	CASSEADGGNYGYTF
TRBV11-3	NA	TRBD2	14	TRBJ2-7	TGTGCCAGCAGCCCCCTCTCACTAGCGGGCGAGCAGTACTTC	CASSPLSLAGEQYF
TRBV2	NA	NA	14	TRBJ1-4	TGTGCCACTTGGGAGGGCCGGGATAGGGAAAAACTGTTTTTT	CATWEGRDREKLFF
TRBV6-1	NA	NA	12	TRBJ2-7	TGTGCCAGCAGTTGGGATGCCTACGAGCAGTACTTC	CASSWDAYEQYF
TRBV7-3	NA	TRBD1	14	TRBJ1-2	TGTGCCAGCAGCTTAGACAGGGGGAGGTCTGGCTACACCTTC	CASSLDRGRSGYTF
TRBV2	once	NA	13	TRBJ2-3	TGTGCCAGCAGCTACTCAGTCACAGATACGCAGTATTTT	CASSYSVTDTQYF
TRBV27	NA	NA	14	TRBJ2-5	TGTGCCAGCAGTTTCGAGGGCAGCCAAGAGACCCAGTACTTC	CASSFEGSQETQYF
TRBV30	NA	NA	13	TRBJ2-2	TGTGCCTGGAGAGCAGGGAACACCGGGGAGCTGTTTTTT	CAWRAGNTGELFF
TRBV19	NA	NA	13	TRBJ1-5	TGTGCCAGTAGTAGGGGGAGGGGGAACCCCCAGCATTTT	CASSRGRGNPQHF
TRBV15	few	TRBD1	13	TRBJ1-1	TGTGCCACCAGCGGACAGGTGAACACTGAAGCTTTCTTT	CATSGQVNTEAFF
TRBV7-9	NA	NA	15	TRBJ1-4	TGTGCCAGCAGCTTAATGGGTCGGGGTGGTGAAAAACTGTTTTTT	CASSLMGRGGEKLFF
TRBV5-4	NA	NA	15	TRBJ1-3	TGTGCCAGCAGCTCGGGATTTCTCTCTGGAAACACCATATATTTT	CASSSGFLSGNTIYF
TRBV14	NA	NA	15	TRBJ1-1	TGTGCCAGCAGCCGAAGCACAGGGCTGAACACTGAAGCTTTCTTT	CASSRSTGLNTEAFF
TRBV10-3	NA	TRBD2	17	TRBJ2-1	TGTGCCATCAGTGGACTAGCGGGGGACCTAACCCACAATGAGCAGTTCTTC	CAISGLAGDLTHNEQFF
TRBV27	NA	TRBD2	15	TRBJ2-1	TGTGCCAGCAGTTTAAAGTCTAGCGGGGAGGGTGAGCAGTTCTTC	CASSLKSSGEGEQFF
TRBV5-4	NA	NA	15	TRBJ2-2	TGTGCCAGCAGCTTGCGGTTGGGAGGCACCGGGGAGCTGTTTTTT	CASSLRLGGTGELFF
TRBV4-1	once	NA	15	TRBJ2-3	TGCGCCAGCAGCCAGGTCCCCCAGGTGGGAGATACGCAGTATTTT	CASSQVPQVGDTQYF
TRBV11-3	NA	NA	14	TRBJ1-1	TGTGCCAGCAGCCCCCGGGGCCTAGACACTGAAGCTTTCTTT	CASSPRGLDTEAFF
TRBV5-1	NA	NA	14	TRBJ1-1	TGCGCCAGCAGCCTGGACAGAATGAACACTGAAGCTTTCTTT	CASSLDRMNTEAFF
TRBV6-5	NA	NA	14	TRBJ2-7	TGTGCCAGCAGTTACGGCGGGCAGTCCTACGAGCAGTACTTC	CASSYGGQSYEQYF
TRBV5-4	NA	TRBD2	16	TRBJ2-2	TGTGCCAGCAGCTCCCTAGCGGGGCGAGCGGGCGGGGAGCTGTTTTTT	CASSSLAGRAGGELFF
TRBV6-1	NA	NA	14	TRBJ2-7	TGTGCCAGCAGTGAAACTCCCCCCTCCTACGAGCAGTACTTC	CASSETPPSYEQYF
TRBV11-3	NA	NA	13	TRBJ2-5	TGTGCCAGCAGCTTATCGTACCAAGAGACCCAGTACTTC	CASSLSYQETQYF
TRBV6-5	NA	NA	15	TRBJ2-4	TGTGCCAGCAGTTACAGGGGGGCGGCCAAAAACATTCAGTACTTC	CASSYRGAAKNIQYF
TRBV5-3	NA	NA	15	TRBJ2-7	TGTGCCAGAAGCTCCGGGAGTTCCCGACCCTACGAGCAGTACTTC	CARSSGSSRPYEQYF
TRBV9	NA	TRBD1	13	TRBJ1-2	TGTGCCAGTGGGACAGGGGGCAACTATGGCTACACCTTC	CASGTGGNYGYTF